This TCR beta chain was sequenced for a study of OX40 agonist ivuxolimab in advanced cancers. Profiled with immunoSEQ multiplex PCR; TCRdb holds only in-frame clones, not every one. The profile covers 55,000 to 85,000 clones, with roughly 88% appearing a single time and 2.8% taken by the ten largest. Germline CDR1 reads MGHRA; CDR2 reads YSYEKL. Deletions cut 0 bases from V and 7 bases from J, with 13 bases between. The CDR3 runs 16 residues. The receptor was isolated from an adult with an advanced solid tumor such as melanoma, head and neck, liver or kidney cancer. Sequenced material: CD4+ or CD8+ T cells sorted from blood, taken in a trial of the OX40 agonist ivuxolimab. V is TRBV4-1 and J is TRBJ1-6; D is uncertain. CDR3 nucleotides: TGCGCCAGCAGCCAAGATCGGGCCAGGCTAAATTCACCCCTCCACTTT. It encodes CASSQDRARLNSPLHF.